Listed here are 32 T cell receptor beta chains from one sample, sequenced in a study of T-cell reconstitution after alpha-beta-depleted transplantation in children. The authors prepared the TCRbeta library with unique molecular identifiers. In TCRdb, the PCR reads were re-called with MiXCR into one record per CDR3 protein. The sample has 350,000 to 500,000 distinct CDR3 sequences; 43% are singletons. The source material was PBMCs, sampled before TCRalphabeta/CD19-depleted stem cell transplant. These receptors all stem from a girl aged 2-9 years with aplastic anemia, due to receive a stem cell transplant.

Ten or more counts support this clonotype. This chain links TRBV10-3 with TRBJ2-3; D gene unclear. V lost 3 bases to trimming and J lost 0 bases, with 10 bases between them. The CDR3 consists of 15 residues. The V gene's germline CDR1 is ENHRY and CDR2 SYGVKD. Here the CDR3 DNA reads TGTGCCATCAGTGACGACGGTCCTAGCACAGATACGCAGTATTTT. It specifies CAISDDGPSTDTQYF.

The rearrangement uses TRBV5-1 and TRBJ2-1; 9 bases agree with TRBD2. CDR1 is SGHRS and CDR2 is YFSETQ in the germline V gene. The CDR3 runs to 15 residues. The junction had 8 bases not matched to a gene; V was cut back by 5 bases and J by 5 bases. DNA for the CDR3: TGCGCCAGCAGTCTTCTAGCGGGGACCGACAATGAGCAGTTCTTC. As protein: CASSLLAGTDNEQFF.

This clonotype appeared a few times. This sequence joins TRBV5-5 and TRBJ2-3, with a possible D match to TRBD2 (6 bases). The CDR3 is 15 residues long. V lost 7 bases to trimming and J lost 2 bases, with 17 bases between them. Germline CDR1 reads SGHKS; CDR2 reads YYEKEE (reference sequence). DNA of the CDR3: TGTGCCAGCGATCAGGGTGCGGACTACACAGATACGCAGTATTTT. Its translation: CASDQGADYTDTQYF.

The V and J genes are TRBV6-5 and TRBJ2-3, with D unclear. CDR3 length: 13 residues. CDR1 and CDR2 from the germline V gene are MNHEY and SVGAGI. With 2 bases removed from V and 0 bases from J, the gap between germline ends came to 3 bases. CDR3 region: CASSYRSTDTQYF. CDR3 nucleotide sequence: TGTGCCAGCAGTTACAGGAGCACAGATACGCAGTATTTT.

The sample holds a few counts of this clonotype. This chain uses TRBV2 with TRBJ2-5; 11 bases agree with TRBD2. Germline values: CDR1 SNHLY, CDR2 FYNNEI. The CDR3 is 20 amino acids. J gave up 3 bases and V 5 bases, and 20 bases lay outside the gene matches. This chain's CDR3 is CASSRGGVWTSGLRKETQYF. Written as DNA, the CDR3 is TGTGCCAGCAGTCGGGGTGGGGTATGGACTAGCGGGCTAAGAAAAGAGACCCAGTACTTC. The full variable domain, with the rest looked up from reference TRBV2 and TRBJ2-5, is EPEVTQTPSHQVTQMGQEVILRCVPISNHLYFYWYRQILGQKVEFLVSFYNNEISEKSEIFDDQFSVERPDGSNFTLKIRSTKLEDSAMYFCASSRGGVWTSGLRKETQYFGPGTRLLVL.

This clonotype showed up just a few times. CDR3 sequence: CASSPLVAKETQYF. Here the CDR3 DNA reads TGCGCCAGCAGCCCTCTCGTGGCAAAAGAGACCCAGTACTTC. The chain has TRBV5-1 and TRBJ2-5; D is unresolved. The CDR3 is 14 amino acids. Germline V gives CDR1 SGHRS, CDR2 YFSETQ. Trimming left V 4 bases short and J 3 bases short, with 13 bases between.

In this sample, this clonotype turned up a few times. The chain carries TRBV15 and TRBJ1-2; D gene unclear. CDR1 LNHNV and CDR2 YYDKDF come from the germline V gene (reference sequence). CDR3 length: 15 residues. The V end was cut by 0 bases, the J end by 4 bases, with 12 bases between. The CDR3 DNA follows: TGTGCCACCAGCAGAGATTACGGCGGAGGCTATGGCTACACCTTC. Residues: CATSRDYGGGYGYTF.

This clonotype was observed many times. The chain links TRBV14 to TRBJ2-2; TRBD2 matches 10 bases. The CDR3 has 15 residues. The V segment lost 6 bases and the J segment 6 bases; nucleotides outside the gene matches: 7. Germline V gene lookup returns CDR1 SGHDN and CDR2 FVKESK. For the CDR3, the DNA is TGTGCCAGCAGTCTTCCGACTAGCGGGCCCGGGGAGCTGTTTTTT. It yields the protein CASSLPTSGPGELFF.

This chain uses TRBV20-1 with TRBJ1-1; D is possibly TRBD1 (6 bases). CDR3 size: 14 residues. Germline CDR1 reads DFQATT; CDR2 reads SNEGSKA (reference sequence). V was shortened by 0 bases and J by 3 bases, with 11 bases between the two germline ends. The CDR3 is CSARDGGADTEAFF. In nucleotides, the CDR3 is TGCAGTGCTAGAGATGGGGGCGCGGACACTGAAGCTTTCTTT.

J is TRBJ2-7 and V is TRBV29-1; D might be TRBD1 or TRBD2, each matching 5 bases. Germline V lookup: CDR1 SQVTM, CDR2 ANQGSEA. V dropped 4 bases and J dropped 2 bases, with 18 bases sitting between them. The CDR3 extends over 15 amino acids. This chain's CDR3 is CSVALGSKGPYEQYF. In DNA, the CDR3 is TGCAGCGTTGCACTTGGAAGCAAGGGACCCTACGAGCAGTACTTC.

At least ten counts were recorded for this clonotype. The genes are TRBV5-1 and TRBJ2-3; no firm D call. Deletions cut 4 bases from V and 3 bases from J, with 12 bases between. Germline CDR1 reads SGHRS; CDR2 reads YFSETQ. The CDR3 length is 14 residues. The CDR3 region has the DNA TGCGCCAGCAGCCCCAACGGAGCAACAGATACGCAGTATTTT. This gives the protein CASSPNGATDTQYF.

The chain uses TRBV15 and TRBJ2-5; 9 bases are shared with TRBD2. J gave up 5 bases and V 0 bases, and 7 bases lay outside the gene matches. This CDR3 region has 16 residues. The germline gives CDR1 LNHNV, CDR2 YYDKDF (reference sequence). The CDR3 nucleotides are TGTGCCACCAGCAGAGATACGGCGGGAGGGCCGGAGACCCAGTACTTC. It translates to CATSRDTAGGPETQYF.

This chain uses TRBV6-6 with TRBJ2-5; no reliable D call. V was trimmed by 2 bases and J by 0 bases, leaving 1 base between them. From germline, CDR1 is MNHNY and CDR2 SVGAGI (reference sequence). The CDR3 is made up of 12 amino acids. CDR3 in amino acids: CASSYHQETQYF. The CDR3, as DNA: TGTGCCAGCAGTTACCACCAAGAGACCCAGTACTTC.

In its sample, this clonotype was seen a few times. The chain combines TRBV5-1 with TRBJ2-1; TRBD2 aligns across 8 bases. Losses at the gene ends were 4 bases for V and 5 bases for J; bases not matched to a gene: 8. CDR3 size: 15 residues. Germline CDR1 reads SGHRS; CDR2 reads YFSETQ. This CDR3 is CASSLGLVEDNEQFF. The CDR3 DNA follows: TGCGCCAGCAGCCTGGGACTAGTGGAGGACAATGAGCAGTTCTTC.

This clonotype was seen only once. V usage is TRBV5-5 and J usage is TRBJ2-1; D is possibly TRBD1 (6 bases). CDR1 SGHKS and CDR2 YYEKEE come from the germline V gene (reference sequence). This CDR3 is 13 amino acids long. The germline V and J ends were trimmed by 0 bases and 10 bases, with 11 bases remaining between them. The CDR3 sequence: CASSLGHREEQFF. CDR3 nucleotides: TGTGCCAGCAGCTTGGGGCACAGGGAAGAGCAGTTCTTC.

The sample holds one count of this clonotype. CDR3 loop: CASTPGQRVDEQFF. The CDR3 nucleotides are TGTGCCAGCACCCCGGGACAGAGGGTGGATGAGCAGTTCTTC. The chain has TRBV12-3 or TRBV12-4 and TRBJ2-1; 7 nucleotides align to TRBD1. The V and J ends lost 7 bases and 8 bases, in that order; junction bases with no gene match: 11. The CDR3 length is 14 residues.

This clonotype was detected a few times. The chain recombines TRBV5-6 with TRBJ2-1; 11 positions agree with TRBD1. The V gene's germline CDR1 is SGHDT and CDR2 YYEEEE. The CDR3 is 14 residues long. V lost 3 bases, J lost 7 bases, and 3 bases stayed unmatched. CDR3 amino acids: CASSYGTGGNEQFF. DNA for the CDR3: TGTGCCAGCAGCTACGGGACAGGGGGTAATGAGCAGTTCTTC. Complete variable domain (other parts from reference TRBV5-6 and TRBJ2-1): DAGVTQSPTHLIKTRGQQVTLRCSPKSGHDTVSWYQQALGQGPQFIFQYYEEEERQRGNFPDRFSGHQFPNYSSELNVNALLLGDSALYLCASSYGTGGNEQFFGPGTRLTVL.

In this sample, this clonotype turned up a few times. J is TRBJ2-1 and V is TRBV11-2; D possibly corresponds to TRBD2 (6 bases). V shed 5 bases and J shed 0 bases, with 23 bases lying between them. Per germline, CDR1 SGHAT and CDR2 FQNNGV. The CDR3 extends over 19 amino acids. The CDR3 loop is CASSPPPVFWRGSYNEQFF. CDR3 nucleotide sequence: TGTGCCAGCAGCCCCCCACCGGTCTTCTGGAGGGGCTCCTACAATGAGCAGTTCTTC.

A few counts support this clonotype. V gene TRBV3-1 combines with J gene TRBJ1-1; D is unresolved. The CDR3 is 14 amino acids. Trimming stripped 2 bases from V and 8 bases from J, with 15 bases between. Germline V gene lookup returns CDR1 LGHDT and CDR2 YNNKEL (reference sequence). The CDR3 protein is CASSQTLWAREAFF. The CDR3 nucleotides are TGTGCCAGCAGCCAAACCCTGTGGGCCAGGGAAGCTTTCTTT.

The chain links TRBV12-3 or TRBV12-4 to TRBJ2-7; no clear D. The CDR3 consists of 12 residues. Trimming took 6 bases from V and 4 from J, leaving 10 bases between them. CDR3 protein: CASSPIGYEQYF. CDR3 sequence (DNA): TGTGCCAGCAGCCCCATTGGTTACGAGCAGTACTTC.

This clonotype was observed at least ten times. The rearrangement joins TRBV5-5 to TRBJ1-4; the D gene is possibly TRBD1 (5 bases). CDR1 and CDR2 (germline): SGHKS, YYEKEE (reference sequence). Trimming took off 4 bases at V and 0 bases at J, with 16 bases between the two ends. This CDR3 has 17 residues. CDR3 sequence reads: CASSPGTDYATNEKLFF. CDR3 nucleotide sequence: TGTGCCAGCAGCCCCGGGACCGATTATGCAACTAATGAAAAACTGTTTTTT. Supplemented by reference TRBV5-5 and TRBJ1-4, the full variable domain reads DAGVTQSPTHLIKTRGQQVTLRCSPISGHKSVSWYQQVLGQGPQFIFQYYEKEERGRGNFPDRFSARQFPNYSSELNVNALLLGDSALYLCASSPGTDYATNEKLFFGSGTQLSVL.

This clonotype was seen repeatedly, ten times or more. This chain connects TRBV28 to TRBJ2-7; possible D gene TRBD2, 6 bases. V was cut by 7 bases and J by 13 bases, with 26 bases left in between. CDR3 length: 14 residues. Germline CDR1 and CDR2: MDHEN and SYDVKM. The DNA for the CDR3 is TGTGCCAGCATTTCCTCCGGACAATTCGGGAGTAGCTACTTC. This encodes CASISSGQFGSSYF.

This clonotype was detected only a few times. The chain links TRBV7-6 to TRBJ2-5; weak D call: TRBD1 (5 bases). This CDR3 comprises 15 residues. V lost 5 bases, J lost 1 base, and 14 bases lay in between. Per the germline V gene, CDR1 is SGHVS and CDR2 is FNYEAQ. The CDR3 bases are TGTGCCAGCAGCCTACAGGTTCACCTCCAAGAGACCCAGTACTTC. This codes for CASSLQVHLQETQYF.

This clonotype was recorded at least ten times. The chain joins TRBV7-9 to TRBJ2-7; 7 positions agree with TRBD2. Per the germline V gene, CDR1 is SEHNR and CDR2 is FQNEAQ (reference sequence). This CDR3 comprises 15 residues. J was trimmed by 1 base and V by 6 bases; bases with no gene match: 9. This CDR3 is CASSLGEGISYEQYF. CDR3 in DNA: TGTGCCAGCAGTTTGGGGGAGGGGATTTCCTACGAGCAGTACTTC. Filled out from reference TRBV7-9 and TRBJ2-7, the complete variable domain reads DTGVSQNPRHKITKRGQNVTFRCDPISEHNRLYWYRQTLGQGPEFLTYFQNEAQLEKSRLLSDRFSAERPKGSFSTLEIQRTEQGDSAMYLCASSLGEGISYEQYFGPGTRLTVT.

A few counts support this clonotype. This chain connects TRBV7-9 to TRBJ1-2; no reliable D call. V was cut by 0 bases and J by 6 bases, with 11 bases left in between. CDR1 is SEHNR, CDR2 FQNEAQ, per germline (reference sequence). The CDR3 runs to 14 residues. DNA of the CDR3: TGTGCCAGCAGCTTAGCAGGAGGCCCACATGGCTACACCTTC. It yields the protein CASSLAGGPHGYTF. The whole variable domain, filled in from reference TRBV7-9 and TRBJ1-2, reads DTGVSQNPRHKITKRGQNVTFRCDPISEHNRLYWYRQTLGQGPEFLTYFQNEAQLEKSRLLSDRFSAERPKGSFSTLEIQRTEQGDSAMYLCASSLAGGPHGYTFGSGTRLTVV.

There are a few counts of this clonotype. The chain recombines TRBV5-1 with TRBJ2-1; TRBD2 agrees at 9 bases. CDR1 is SGHRS, CDR2 YFSETQ, per germline. The CDR3 has 18 amino acids. V dropped 4 bases and J dropped 3; count of bases not matched to a gene: 14. CDR3 sequence reads: CASSLENTGLAIYNEQFF. CDR3 sequence (DNA): TGCGCCAGCAGCCTCGAGAATACCGGACTAGCGATCTACAATGAGCAGTTCTTC. Full variable domain (outside the CDR3, taken from reference TRBV5-1 and TRBJ2-1): KAGVTQTPRYLIKTRGQQVTLSCSPISGHRSVSWYQQTPGQGLQFLFEYFSETQRNKGNFPGRFSGRQFSNSRSEMNVSTLELGDSALYLCASSLENTGLAIYNEQFFGPGTRLTVL.

This rearrangement joins TRBV5-1 to TRBJ2-7, with a weak D call TRBD1 (6 bases). V was cut by 3 bases and J by 2 bases, with 18 bases left in between. There are 16 residues in the CDR3. The germline gives CDR1 SGHRS, CDR2 YFSETQ. CDR3 DNA sequence: TGCGCCAGCAGCTCCCCTGGCAGGGGCCGTACCTACGAGCAGTACTTC. This encodes CASSSPGRGRTYEQYF.

This chain uses TRBV29-1 with TRBJ2-7; D call uncertain. Germline V gives CDR1 SQVTM, CDR2 ANQGSEA. The CDR3 loop spans 12 amino acids. V was cut by 6 bases and J by 9 bases, with 18 bases left in between. DNA for the CDR3: TGCAGCGTGGAAACTAAGGGTCCCTGGCAGTACTTC. Protein sequence: CSVETKGPWQYF.

Regarding this clonotype: The junction differs from germline at one of its ends, possibly a read error. The gene calls are TRBV9 and TRBJ2-4; D is possibly TRBD2 (5 bases). The CDR3 is made up of 14 amino acids. Germline loops: CDR1 SGDLS, CDR2 YYNGEE. CDR3 loop: CASCVVVAGGIQYF. The CDR3 nucleotides read TGTGCCAGCTGCGTAGTAGTGGCCGGAGGCATTCAGTACTTC.

This chain uses TRBV20-1 with TRBJ2-1; D possibly corresponds to TRBD2 (5 bases). The CDR3 loop spans 14 amino acids. Germline CDR1 is DFQATT and CDR2 is SNEGSKA (reference sequence). V shed 5 bases and J shed 2 bases, with 13 bases lying between them. The CDR3: CSAASGLTYNEQFF. CDR3 in DNA: TGCAGTGCTGCAAGCGGATTAACCTACAATGAGCAGTTCTTC.

The rearrangement joins TRBV6-5 to TRBJ2-1; perhaps TRBD2 as D (6 bases). Trimming took 0 bases from V and 1 from J, leaving 10 bases between them. The germline V gene encodes CDR1 MNHEY and CDR2 SVGAGI. This CDR3 has 16 amino acids. CDR3 bases: TGTGCCAGCAGTTACTCGGGAGGCACATCCTACAATGAGCAGTTCTTC. Translation gives CASSYSGGTSYNEQFF.

The chain recombines TRBV4-1 with TRBJ1-2; D uncertain. CDR1 is MGHRA, CDR2 YSYEKL, per germline. The length of the CDR3 is 16 residues. Trimming took off 0 bases at V and 2 bases at J, with 13 bases between the two ends. The CDR3 is CASSQDGVAENYGYTF. The CDR3 bases are TGCGCCAGCAGCCAAGATGGCGTCGCAGAGAACTATGGCTACACCTTC.